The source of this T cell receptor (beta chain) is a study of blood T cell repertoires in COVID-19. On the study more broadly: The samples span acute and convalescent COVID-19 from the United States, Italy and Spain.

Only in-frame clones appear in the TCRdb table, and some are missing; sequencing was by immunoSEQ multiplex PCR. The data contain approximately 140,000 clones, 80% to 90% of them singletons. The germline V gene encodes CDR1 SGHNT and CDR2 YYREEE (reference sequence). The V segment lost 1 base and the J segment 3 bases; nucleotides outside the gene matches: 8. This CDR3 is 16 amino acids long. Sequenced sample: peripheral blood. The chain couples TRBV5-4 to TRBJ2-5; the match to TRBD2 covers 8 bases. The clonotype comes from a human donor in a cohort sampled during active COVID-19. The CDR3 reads CASSLLGSGTEETQYF. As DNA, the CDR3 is TGTGCCAGCAGCTTGCTAGGTAGCGGGACCGAAGAGACCCAGTACTTC.